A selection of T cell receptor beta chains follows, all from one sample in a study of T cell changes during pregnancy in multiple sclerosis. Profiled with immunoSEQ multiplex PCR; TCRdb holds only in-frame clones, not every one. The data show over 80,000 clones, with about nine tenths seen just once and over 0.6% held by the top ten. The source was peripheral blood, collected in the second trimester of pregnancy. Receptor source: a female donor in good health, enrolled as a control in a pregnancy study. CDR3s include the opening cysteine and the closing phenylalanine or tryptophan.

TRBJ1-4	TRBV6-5	CASSPDRGNEKLFF
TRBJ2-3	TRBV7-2	CASSLSPTDTQYF
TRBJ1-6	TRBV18	CASSFSDRPSPLHF
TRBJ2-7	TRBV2	CASRPDSHEQYF
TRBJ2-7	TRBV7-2	CASSPRTGAYGEQYF
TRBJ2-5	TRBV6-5	CASSYRGLAKETQYF
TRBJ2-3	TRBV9	CASSANRERRPRTDTQYF
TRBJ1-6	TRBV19	CASSMGRASHNSPLHF
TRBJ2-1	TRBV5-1	CASSLASTSGLYNEQFF
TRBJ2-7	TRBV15	CATSRWTSSQPPYEQYF
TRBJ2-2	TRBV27	CASSFWDRRSTGELFF
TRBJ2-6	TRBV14	CASSQDTGTAFSGANVLTF
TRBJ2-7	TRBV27	CASSPRDKNYEQYF
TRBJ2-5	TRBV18	CASSPQTSGGLGETQYF
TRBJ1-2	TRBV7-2	CASSLGRADYGYTF
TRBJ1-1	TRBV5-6	CASSWGQGPEAFF
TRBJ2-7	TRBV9	CASSDGLATFYEQYF
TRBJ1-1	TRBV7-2	CASSFSGGAMNTEAFF
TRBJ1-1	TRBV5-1	CASSPRGGSNTEAFF
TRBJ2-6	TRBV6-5	CASSYELAGANVLTF
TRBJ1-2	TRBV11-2	CASSKFQGWYGYTF
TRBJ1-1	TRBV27	CASSSLQGLFAEAFF
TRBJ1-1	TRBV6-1	CASSVQVTEAFF
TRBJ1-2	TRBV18	CASSQGTGTGSYGYTF
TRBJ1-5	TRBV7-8	CASSFSRGNQPQHF
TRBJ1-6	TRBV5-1	CASSSSPTGANSPLHF
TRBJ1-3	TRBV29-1	CSVDLGTGGNTIYF
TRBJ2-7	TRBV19	CASSMGPSYEQYF
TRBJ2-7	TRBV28	CASSQPQPYEQYF